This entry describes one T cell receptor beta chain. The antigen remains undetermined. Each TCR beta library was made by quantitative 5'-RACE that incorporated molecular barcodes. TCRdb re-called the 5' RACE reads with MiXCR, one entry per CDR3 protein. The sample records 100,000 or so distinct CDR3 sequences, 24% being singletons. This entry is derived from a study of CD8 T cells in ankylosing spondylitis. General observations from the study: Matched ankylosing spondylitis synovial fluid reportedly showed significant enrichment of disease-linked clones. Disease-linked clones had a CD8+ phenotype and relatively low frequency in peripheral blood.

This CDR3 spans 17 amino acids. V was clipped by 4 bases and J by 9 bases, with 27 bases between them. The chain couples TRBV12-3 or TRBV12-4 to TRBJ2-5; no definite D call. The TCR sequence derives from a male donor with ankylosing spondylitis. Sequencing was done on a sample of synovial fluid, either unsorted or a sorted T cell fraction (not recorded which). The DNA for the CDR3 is TGTGCCAGCAGTTCGTCCACTGGGATCCAATACAAGAGATCCCAGTACTTC. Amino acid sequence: CASSSSTGIQYKRSQYF.